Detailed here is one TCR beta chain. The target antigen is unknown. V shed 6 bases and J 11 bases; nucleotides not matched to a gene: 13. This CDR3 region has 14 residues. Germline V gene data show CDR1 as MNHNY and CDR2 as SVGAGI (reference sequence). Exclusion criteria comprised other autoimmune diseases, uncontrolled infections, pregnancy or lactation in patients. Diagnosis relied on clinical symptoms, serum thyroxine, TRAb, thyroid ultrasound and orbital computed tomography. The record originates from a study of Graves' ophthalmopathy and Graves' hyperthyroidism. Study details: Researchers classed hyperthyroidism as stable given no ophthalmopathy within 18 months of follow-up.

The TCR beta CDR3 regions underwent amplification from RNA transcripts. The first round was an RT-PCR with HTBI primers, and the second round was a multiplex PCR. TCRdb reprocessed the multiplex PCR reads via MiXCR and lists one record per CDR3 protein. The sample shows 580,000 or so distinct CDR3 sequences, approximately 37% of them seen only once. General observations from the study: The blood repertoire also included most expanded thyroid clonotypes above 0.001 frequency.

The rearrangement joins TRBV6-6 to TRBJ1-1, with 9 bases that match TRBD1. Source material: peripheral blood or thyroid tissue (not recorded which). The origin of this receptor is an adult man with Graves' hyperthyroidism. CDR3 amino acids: CASRGTGTEVVAFF. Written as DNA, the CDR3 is TGTGCCAGCAGAGGGACAGGGACCGAGGTTGTGGCTTTCTTT.